These 18 T cell receptor beta chains were all obtained from the same sample, sequenced in a study of blood T cell repertoires in COVID-19. Generated by immunoSEQ multiplex PCR, the TCRdb table keeps only in-frame clones and is missing some. Here the sample spans about 240,000 clones, around 84% being singletons. Sequenced: peripheral blood. These receptor sequences come from a woman between 65 and 79 years old with active or convalescent COVID-19.

The chain carries TRBV7-2 and TRBJ2-3, with a weak D call TRBD2 (6 bases). V gave up 5 bases and J gave up 3 bases, with 18 bases separating them. The CDR3 has 16 residues. The germline CDR1 and CDR2 sequences are SGHTA and FQGNSA. The CDR3 nucleotides read TGTGCCAGCAGCGGTAAAGGGAGGCCCTCAACAGATACGCAGTATTTT. Protein sequence: CASSGKGRPSTDTQYF.

The rearrangement uses TRBV4-2 and TRBJ2-1; no definite D call. Germline CDR1 is LGHNA and CDR2 is YNFKEQ. The CDR3 has 17 amino acids. Trimming removed 4 bases at V and 0 bases at J, with 16 bases between. The CDR3 DNA reads TGTGCCAGCAGCCCTCCCCTGGGCGAGAGCTCCTACAATGAGCAGTTCTTC. Its protein is CASSPPLGESSYNEQFF.

The chain combines TRBV19 with TRBJ1-4, with D perhaps matching TRBD1 (5 bases). The V gene lost 3 bases and the J gene lost 4 bases, with 9 bases spanning the gap. Germline V gene lookup returns CDR1 LNHDA and CDR2 SQIVND (reference sequence). This CDR3 spans 14 amino acids. CDR3 in amino acids: CASSIGGLNEKLFF. CDR3 DNA sequence: TGTGCCAGTAGTATCGGGGGTCTTAATGAAAAACTGTTTTTT. The whole variable domain, filled in from reference TRBV19 and TRBJ1-4, reads DGGITQSPKYLFRKEGQNVTLSCEQNLNHDAMYWYRQDPGQGLRLIYYSQIVNDFQKGDIAEGYSVSREKKESFPLTVTSAQKNPTAFYLCASSIGGLNEKLFFGSGTQLSVL.

The gene calls are TRBV6-1 and TRBJ1-3, with a possible D match to TRBD1 (5 bases). The CDR3 sequence is 12 residues long. Trimming took off 1 base at V and 7 bases at J, with 5 bases between the two ends. Looked up from germline, CDR1 is MNHNS and CDR2 is SASEGT. CDR3 coding DNA: TGTGCCAGCAGTGAAGGGGGCAACACCATATATTTT. It yields the protein CASSEGGNTIYF.

The V call is TRBV9, the J call TRBJ2-5; TRBD2 aligns across 11 bases. This CDR3 has 15 residues. The germline V gene encodes CDR1 SGDLS and CDR2 YYNGEE. Losses at the gene ends were 4 bases for V and 6 bases for J; bases not matched to a gene: 8. The CDR3 region is CASSSRSGGAQTQYF. The DNA for the CDR3 is TGTGCCAGCAGCTCCCGTAGCGGGGGGGCCCAGACCCAGTACTTC.

This clone was detected only a few times. The chain links TRBV2 to TRBJ2-7; TRBD2 is a possible D gene (5 bases). Germline CDR1 is SNHLY and CDR2 is FYNNEI. V lost 4 bases and J 6 bases, leaving 19 bases between the germline ends. The length of the CDR3 is 15 residues. The CDR3 spells CASSVPEAVFSEQYF. The CDR3 DNA follows: TGTGCCAGCAGTGTACCGGAAGCGGTCTTCTCCGAGCAGTACTTC. The full variable domain, with the rest looked up from reference TRBV2 and TRBJ2-7, is EPEVTQTPSHQVTQMGQEVILRCVPISNHLYFYWYRQILGQKVEFLVSFYNNEISEKSEIFDDQFSVERPDGSNFTLKIRSTKLEDSAMYFCASSVPEAVFSEQYFGPGTRLTVT.

The CDR3 DNA reads TGTGCCAGCACCCTCACCGGGGAGCTGTTTTTT. Translating gives CASTLTGELFF. The rearrangement links TRBV3-1 (or the pseudogene TRBV3-2) to TRBJ2-2, with D uncertain. The CDR3 spans 11 residues. With 7 bases removed from V and 4 bases from J, the gap between germline ends came to 4 bases. CDR1 LGHDT and CDR2 YNNKEL come from the germline V gene (reference sequence).

This chain joins TRBV5-8 and TRBJ2-7, with TRBD1 matching over 7 bases. The length of the CDR3 is 15 residues. J was trimmed by 7 bases and V by 5 bases; bases with no gene match: 15. The V gene's germline CDR1 is SGHTS and CDR2 YDEGEE. The CDR3 bases are TGTGCCAGCAGAATTCCGGGACAGAATTCGGGAGAGCAGTACTTC. Translating gives CASRIPGQNSGEQYF.

CDR3 protein: CASARMTGTGNTIYF. CDR3 nucleotide sequence: TGTGCCAGCGCCCGCATGACAGGGACTGGAAACACCATATATTTT. This chain connects TRBV7-8 to TRBJ1-3, with TRBD1 identical over 7 bases. Germline CDR1 is SGHVS and CDR2 is FQNEAQ. This CDR3 is built from 15 residues. J gave up 2 bases and V 8 bases, and 9 bases lay outside the gene matches.

This chain connects TRBV4-1 to TRBJ2-3, with 9 nucleotides matching TRBD1. CDR1 is MGHRA, CDR2 YSYEKL, per germline. CDR3 length: 17 residues. V was clipped by 5 bases and J by 6 bases; unmatched bases: 15. The CDR3 spells CASSNPTGQGFGDTQYF. DNA for the CDR3: TGCGCCAGCAGCAACCCGACGGGACAGGGTTTCGGGGATACGCAGTATTTT.

CDR3 region: CASSFSEGFTGELFF. CDR3 nucleotides: TGCGCCAGCAGCTTTAGCGAGGGTTTCACCGGGGAGCTGTTTTTT. The chain is built from TRBV5-1 and TRBJ2-2; tentatively, D is TRBD2 (5 bases). The CDR3 runs to 15 residues. Germline CDR1 reads SGHRS; CDR2 reads YFSETQ. Trimming took off 2 bases at V and 4 bases at J, with 12 bases between the two ends.

The chain carries TRBV6-6 and TRBJ1-4; a possible D gene is TRBD1 (5 bases). Trimming removed 5 bases at V and 5 bases at J, with 24 bases between. CDR1 is MNHNY and CDR2 is SVGAGI in the germline V gene (reference sequence). The length of the CDR3 is 18 residues. The CDR3 loop is CASSPRWGTTSKNEKLFF. CDR3 nucleotides: TGTGCCAGCAGTCCAAGGTGGGGCACAACGAGTAAGAATGAAAAACTGTTTTTT.

The chain has TRBV3-1 (or the pseudogene TRBV3-2) and TRBJ1-1; 9 bases are a match to TRBD1. From germline, CDR1 is LGHDT and CDR2 YNNKEL (reference sequence). V lost 4 bases to trimming and J lost 11 bases; unmatched junction nucleotides: 5. The CDR3 is 12 amino acids. The CDR3 here is CASSPGTGQAFF. CDR3 nucleotides: TGTGCCAGCAGCCCGGGGACAGGGCAGGCTTTCTTT.

The chain carries TRBV29-1 and TRBJ2-2, with D perhaps matching TRBD2 (6 bases). Germline V lookup: CDR1 SQVTM, CDR2 ANQGSEA. The CDR3 is 15 residues long. Trimming took 1 base from V and 5 from J, leaving 14 bases between them. CDR3 in DNA: TGCAGCGTTGAAGGGAGGGACCCAGGAACCGGGGAGCTGTTTTTT. Translating it yields CSVEGRDPGTGELFF.

This clone appeared a single time. The chain links TRBV28 to TRBJ1-1, with TRBD1 as a possible D gene (5 bases). Germline V gene lookup returns CDR1 MDHEN and CDR2 SYDVKM. Trimming left V 5 bases short and J 4 bases short, with 14 bases between. This CDR3 is built from 14 residues. In DNA, the CDR3 is TGTGCCAGCAGTCCAGCCGGGGGGTCCACTGAAGCTTTCTTT. Translation: CASSPAGGSTEAFF. The full variable domain, in which reference TRBV28 and TRBJ1-1 provide the parts outside the CDR3, is DVKVTQSSRYLVKRTGEKVFLECVQDMDHENMFWYRQDPGLGLRLIYFSYDVKMKEKGDIPEGYSVSREKKERFSLILESASTNQTSMYLCASSPAGGSTEAFFGQGTRLTVV.

V usage is TRBV9 and J usage is TRBJ2-7; D is uncertain. Germline CDR1 reads SGDLS; CDR2 reads YYNGEE. The V end was cut by 7 bases, the J end by 0 bases, with 8 bases between. CDR3 length: 12 residues. In nucleotides, the CDR3 is TGTGCCAGCGGGCTTACCTCCTACGAGCAGTACTTC. Encoded protein: CASGLTSYEQYF.

V and J are TRBV10-3 and TRBJ2-1, with D possibly matching TRBD2 (5 bases). V was trimmed by 0 bases and J by 7 bases, leaving 22 bases between them. There are 18 residues in the CDR3. The germline V gene has CDR1 ENHRY and CDR2 SYGVKD. DNA for the CDR3: TGTGCCATCAGTGAGTCACCACAGCGGCAGGTTGTGATAAATGAGCAGTTCTTC. The encoded protein is CAISESPQRQVVINEQFF.

A single count supports this clone. The V call is TRBV27, the J call TRBJ2-3, with TRBD1 matching over 7 bases. Unmatched junction bases numbered 9, after V lost 7 bases and J lost 2 bases. CDR1 is MNHEY and CDR2 is SMNVEV in the germline V gene (reference sequence). There are 15 residues in the CDR3. CDR3 loop: CASTRRGGPTDTQYF. CDR3 sequence (DNA): TGTGCCAGCACCCGCCGAGGGGGCCCCACAGATACGCAGTATTTT.